A selection of T cell receptor beta chains follows, all from one sample in a study of T cells after yellow fever vaccination. TCRdb re-called the 5' RACE reads with MiXCR, one entry per CDR3 protein. This table holds approximately 600,000 distinct CDR3 sequences, around an eighth found once. The material sequenced was PBMCs, taken on the day of the yellow fever booster vaccination. The receptors originated from a man younger than 45 who received the YFV17D yellow fever vaccine. The CDR3 runs from the conserved cysteine through the conserved F or W. A D gene is named only where the DNA matches it firmly. Clone size is not always given. Where it is, it says once, few, many or a class for expanded clones.

CDR3nt | CDR3aa | len | j_gene | v_gene | abundance | d_gene
TGTGCCAGCAGTTTACGGCAGGAGAGTGAAGCTTTCTTT | CASSLRQESEAFF | 13 | TRBJ1-1 | TRBV12-3/TRBV12-4 | few | NA
TGTGCCAGCAGCCCGATTTTCGGGGGAGGCGACGAGCAGTACTTC | CASSPIFGGGDEQYF | 15 | TRBJ2-7 | TRBV5-4 | few | NA
TGCAGTGCTATACCTCCGGGACAGGGTCAAGCTTTCTTT | CSAIPPGQGQAFF | 13 | TRBJ1-1 | TRBV20-1 | NA | TRBD1
TGTGCCAGCAGTCTCTTGGCGGCGGGAGGGCCCTCCTACGAGCAGTACTTC | CASSLLAAGGPSYEQYF | 17 | TRBJ2-7 | TRBV28 | NA | TRBD2
TGCAGTGCTAGAGATAACAGGGGGCCCGGGGCCAACGTCCTGACTTTC | CSARDNRGPGANVLTF | 16 | TRBJ2-6 | TRBV20-1 | few | TRBD1
TGCGCCAGCAGCCAAGATCGGGGACAGCACAATGAGCAGTTCTTC | CASSQDRGQHNEQFF | 15 | TRBJ2-1 | TRBV4-3 | many | TRBD1
TGTGCCAGCAGCCTAGACCCCTGGAAGCGAGGGGACGGGGATAGCAATCAGCCCCAGCATTTT | CASSLDPWKRGDGDSNQPQHF | 21 | TRBJ1-5 | TRBV11-1 | few | NA
TGCGCCAGCAGCCAAGATCGTGGAGAAGGGACTGAAGCTTTCTTT | CASSQDRGEGTEAFF | 15 | TRBJ1-1 | TRBV4-3 | NA | NA
TGTGCCAGCAGTTACTCGAACATGGAGCTCGCCTACGAGCAGTACTTC | CASSYSNMELAYEQYF | 16 | TRBJ2-7 | TRBV6-5 | NA | NA
TGTGCCAGCTCACCAAAAGGGGATCAGCCCCAGCATTTT | CASSPKGDQPQHF | 13 | TRBJ1-5 | TRBV18 | few | NA